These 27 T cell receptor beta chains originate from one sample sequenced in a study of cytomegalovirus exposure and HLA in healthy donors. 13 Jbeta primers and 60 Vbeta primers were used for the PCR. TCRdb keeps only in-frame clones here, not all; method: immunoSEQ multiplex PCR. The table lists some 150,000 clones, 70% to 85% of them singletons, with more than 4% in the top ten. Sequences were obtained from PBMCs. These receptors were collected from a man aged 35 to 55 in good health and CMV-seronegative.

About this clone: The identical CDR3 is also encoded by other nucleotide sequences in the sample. The CDR3 is CATSRDRGNQPQHF. The CDR3 DNA follows: TGTGCCACCAGCAGGGACAGGGGCAATCAGCCCCAGCATTTT. This chain links TRBV15 with TRBJ1-5, with 8 bases that match TRBD1. The V gene's germline CDR1 is LNHNV and CDR2 YYDKDF (reference sequence). The CDR3 runs to 14 residues. V trimming: 3 bases; J trimming: 2 bases; junction bases outside the gene matches: 0. Full variable domain (outside the CDR3, taken from reference TRBV15 and TRBJ1-5): DAMVIQNPRYQVTQFGKPVTLSCSQTLNHNVMYWYQQKSSQAPKLLFHYYDKDFNNEADTPDNFQSRRPNTSFCFLDIRSPGLGDTAMYLCATSRDRGNQPQHFGDGTRLSIL.

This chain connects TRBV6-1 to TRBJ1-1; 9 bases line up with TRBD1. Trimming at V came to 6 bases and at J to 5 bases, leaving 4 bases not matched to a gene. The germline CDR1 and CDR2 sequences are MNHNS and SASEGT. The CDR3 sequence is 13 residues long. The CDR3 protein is CASRGQGGTEAFF. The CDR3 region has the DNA TGTGCCAGCAGGGGACAGGGAGGAACTGAAGCTTTCTTT.

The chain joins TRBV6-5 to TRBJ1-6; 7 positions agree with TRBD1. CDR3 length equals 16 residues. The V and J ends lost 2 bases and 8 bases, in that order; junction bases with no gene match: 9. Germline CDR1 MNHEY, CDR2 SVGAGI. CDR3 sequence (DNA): TGTGCCAGCAGTTACCTCCAGGGGGGCGCCGATTCACCCCTCCACTTT. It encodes CASSYLQGGADSPLHF.

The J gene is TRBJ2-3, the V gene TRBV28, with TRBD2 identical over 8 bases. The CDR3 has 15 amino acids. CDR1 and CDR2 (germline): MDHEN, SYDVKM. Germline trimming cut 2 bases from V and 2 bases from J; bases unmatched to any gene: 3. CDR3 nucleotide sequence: TGTGCCAGCAGTTTAGTTAGCGGGGTCACAGATACGCAGTATTTT. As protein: CASSLVSGVTDTQYF.

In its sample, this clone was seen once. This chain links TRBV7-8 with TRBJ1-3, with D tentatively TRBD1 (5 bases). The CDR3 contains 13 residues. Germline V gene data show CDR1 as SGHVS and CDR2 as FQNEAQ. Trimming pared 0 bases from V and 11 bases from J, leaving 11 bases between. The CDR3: CASSLAGEGAIYF. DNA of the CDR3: TGTGCCAGCAGCTTAGCGGGGGAGGGCGCCATATATTTT.

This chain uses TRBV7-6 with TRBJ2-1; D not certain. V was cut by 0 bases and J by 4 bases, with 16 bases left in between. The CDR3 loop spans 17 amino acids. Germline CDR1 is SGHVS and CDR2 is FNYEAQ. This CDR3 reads CASSLAGRPTIYNEQFF. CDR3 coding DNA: TGTGCCAGCAGCTTAGCGGGCCGACCCACCATATACAATGAGCAGTTCTTC.

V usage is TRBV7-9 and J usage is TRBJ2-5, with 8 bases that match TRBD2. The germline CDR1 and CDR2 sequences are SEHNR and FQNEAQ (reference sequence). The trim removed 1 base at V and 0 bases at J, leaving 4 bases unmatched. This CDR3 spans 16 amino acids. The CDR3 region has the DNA TGTGCCAGCAGCTTAGTGGTTAGCGGGGACCAAGAGACCCAGTACTTC. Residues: CASSLVVSGDQETQYF.

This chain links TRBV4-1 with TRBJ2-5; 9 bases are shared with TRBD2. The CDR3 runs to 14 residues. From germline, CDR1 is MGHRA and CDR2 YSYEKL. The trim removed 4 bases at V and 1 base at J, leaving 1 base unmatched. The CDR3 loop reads CASSPTSGQETQYF. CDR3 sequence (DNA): TGCGCCAGCAGCCCGACTAGCGGCCAAGAGACCCAGTACTTC.

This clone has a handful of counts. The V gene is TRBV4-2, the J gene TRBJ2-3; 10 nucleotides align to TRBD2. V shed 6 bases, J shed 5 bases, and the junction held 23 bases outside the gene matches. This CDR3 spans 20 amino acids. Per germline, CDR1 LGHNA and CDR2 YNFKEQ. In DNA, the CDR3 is TGTGCCAGCAGTCCCCCCGGAGAACTAGCGGGGCAGCTTGGGGGAGATACGCAGTATTTT. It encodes CASSPPGELAGQLGGDTQYF.

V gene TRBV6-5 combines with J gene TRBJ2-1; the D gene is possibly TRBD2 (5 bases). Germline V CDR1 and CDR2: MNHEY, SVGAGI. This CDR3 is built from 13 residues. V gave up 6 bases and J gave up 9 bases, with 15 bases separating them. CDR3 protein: CASSLLVAGEQFF. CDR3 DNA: TGTGCCAGCAGCTTACTAGTAGCCGGTGAGCAGTTCTTC.

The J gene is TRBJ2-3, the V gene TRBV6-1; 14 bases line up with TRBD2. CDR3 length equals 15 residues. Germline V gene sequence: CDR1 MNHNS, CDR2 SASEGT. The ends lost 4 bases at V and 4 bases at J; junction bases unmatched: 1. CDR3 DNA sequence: TGTGCCAGCAGTGGACTAGCGGGGGGGCCAGATACGCAGTATTTT. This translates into CASSGLAGGPDTQYF.

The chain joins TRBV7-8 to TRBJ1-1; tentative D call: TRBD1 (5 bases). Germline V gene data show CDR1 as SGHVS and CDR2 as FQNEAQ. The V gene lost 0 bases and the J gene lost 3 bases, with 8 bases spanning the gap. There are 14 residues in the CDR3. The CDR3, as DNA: TGTGCCAGCAGCTTAGCGGGGCAGGACACTGAAGCTTTCTTT. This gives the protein CASSLAGQDTEAFF.

The CDR3 loop reads CASSLSGSANEKLFF. DNA of the CDR3: TGCGCCAGCAGCTTGTCGGGGTCGGCTAATGAAAAACTGTTTTTT. The chain couples TRBV5-1 to TRBJ1-4; D is ambiguous. V gave up 1 base and J gave up 3 bases, with 10 bases separating them. The germline CDR1 and CDR2 sequences are SGHRS and YFSETQ. The CDR3 is made up of 15 amino acids.

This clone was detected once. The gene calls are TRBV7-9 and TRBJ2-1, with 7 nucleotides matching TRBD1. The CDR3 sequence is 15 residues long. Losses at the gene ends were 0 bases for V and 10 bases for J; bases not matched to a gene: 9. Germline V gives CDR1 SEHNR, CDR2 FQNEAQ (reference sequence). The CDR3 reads CASSLAGDSFQEQFF. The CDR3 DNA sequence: TGTGCCAGCAGCTTAGCGGGGGACAGTTTTCAGGAGCAGTTCTTC.

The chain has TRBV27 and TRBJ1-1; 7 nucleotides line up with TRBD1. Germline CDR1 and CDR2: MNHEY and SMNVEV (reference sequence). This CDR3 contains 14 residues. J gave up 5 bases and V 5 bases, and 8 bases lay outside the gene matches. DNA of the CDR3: TGTGCCAGCAGTGCCAGGGGGTTGGGGACTGAAGCTTTCTTT. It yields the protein CASSARGLGTEAFF.

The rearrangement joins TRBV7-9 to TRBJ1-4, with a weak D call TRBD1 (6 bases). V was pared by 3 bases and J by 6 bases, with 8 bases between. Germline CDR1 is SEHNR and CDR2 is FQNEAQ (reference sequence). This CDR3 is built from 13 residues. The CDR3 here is CASSFGGYEKLFF. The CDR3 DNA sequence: TGTGCCAGCAGCTTTGGGGGCTATGAAAAACTGTTTTTT.

DNA of the CDR3: TGTGCCAGCAGCGTAGGGTTTTTTTCGCGGAGCTCTGGAAACACCATATATTTT. Its protein product is CASSVGFFSRSSGNTIYF. V usage is TRBV9 and J usage is TRBJ1-3; D remains unclear. This CDR3 spans 18 amino acids. CDR1 is SGDLS, CDR2 YYNGEE, per germline. The germline V and J ends were trimmed by 0 bases and 0 bases, with 16 bases remaining between them.

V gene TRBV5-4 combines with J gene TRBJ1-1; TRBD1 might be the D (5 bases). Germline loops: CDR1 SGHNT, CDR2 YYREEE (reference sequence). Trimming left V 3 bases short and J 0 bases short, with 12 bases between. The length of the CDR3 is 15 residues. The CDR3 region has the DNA TGTGCCAGCAGCTCGGGGGGGGGTTTGAACACTGAAGCTTTCTTT. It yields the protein CASSSGGGLNTEAFF.

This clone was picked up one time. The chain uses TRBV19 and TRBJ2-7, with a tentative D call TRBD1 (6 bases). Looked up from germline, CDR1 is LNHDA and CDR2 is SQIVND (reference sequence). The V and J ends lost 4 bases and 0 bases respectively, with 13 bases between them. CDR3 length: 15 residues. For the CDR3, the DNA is TGTGCCAGTAGTACGAGAACAGGGAACTCCTACGAGCAGTACTTC. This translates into CASSTRTGNSYEQYF.

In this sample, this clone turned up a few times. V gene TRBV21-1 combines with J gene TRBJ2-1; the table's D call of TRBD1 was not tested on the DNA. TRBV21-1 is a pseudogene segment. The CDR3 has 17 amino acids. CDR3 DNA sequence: TGTGCCAGCACCATTCTCGTAGGGGACAGGGGAAACAATGAGCAGTTCTTC. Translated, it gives CASTILVGDRGNNEQFF.

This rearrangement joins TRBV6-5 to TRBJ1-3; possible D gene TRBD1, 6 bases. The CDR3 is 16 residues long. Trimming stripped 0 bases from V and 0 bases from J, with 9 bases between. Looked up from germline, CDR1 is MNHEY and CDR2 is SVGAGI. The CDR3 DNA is TGTGCCAGCAGTTACTCGCGGGGGGCCTCTGGAAACACCATATATTTT. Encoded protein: CASSYSRGASGNTIYF.

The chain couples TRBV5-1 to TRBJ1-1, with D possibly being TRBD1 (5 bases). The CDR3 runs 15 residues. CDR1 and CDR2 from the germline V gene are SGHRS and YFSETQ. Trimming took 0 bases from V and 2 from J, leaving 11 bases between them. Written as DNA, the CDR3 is TGCGCCAGCAGCTTGGACCTGCGGGGCAACACTGAAGCTTTCTTT. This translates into CASSLDLRGNTEAFF.

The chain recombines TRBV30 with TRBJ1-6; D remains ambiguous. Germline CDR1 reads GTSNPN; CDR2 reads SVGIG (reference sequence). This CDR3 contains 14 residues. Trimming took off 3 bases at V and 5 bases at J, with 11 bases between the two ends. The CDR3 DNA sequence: TGTGCCTGGAGAGGAGGGAACCATAATTCACCCCTCCACTTT. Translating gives CAWRGGNHNSPLHF.

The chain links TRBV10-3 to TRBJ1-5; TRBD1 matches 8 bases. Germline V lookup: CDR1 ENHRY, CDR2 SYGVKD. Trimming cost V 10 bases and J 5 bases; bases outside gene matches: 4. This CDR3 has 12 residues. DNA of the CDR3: TGTGCCAGGGAGGACAGGGATCAGCCCCAGCATTTT. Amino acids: CAREDRDQPQHF.

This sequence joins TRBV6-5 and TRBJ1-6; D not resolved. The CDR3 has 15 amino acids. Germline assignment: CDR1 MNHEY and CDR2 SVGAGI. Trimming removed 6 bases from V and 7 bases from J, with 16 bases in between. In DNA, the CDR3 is TGTGCCAGCAGGCGTTCGGGGAATCACAATTCACCCCTCCACTTT. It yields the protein CASRRSGNHNSPLHF.

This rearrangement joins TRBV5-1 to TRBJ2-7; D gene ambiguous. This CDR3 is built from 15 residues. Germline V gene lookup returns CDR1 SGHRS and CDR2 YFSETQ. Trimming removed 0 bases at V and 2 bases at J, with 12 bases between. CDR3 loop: CASSLEISPAYEQYF. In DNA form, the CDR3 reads TGCGCCAGCAGCTTGGAAATTTCCCCAGCCTACGAGCAGTACTTC.

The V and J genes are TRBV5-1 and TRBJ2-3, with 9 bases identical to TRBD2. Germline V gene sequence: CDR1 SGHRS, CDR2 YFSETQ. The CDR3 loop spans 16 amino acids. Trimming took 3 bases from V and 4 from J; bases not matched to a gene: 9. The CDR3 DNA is TGCGCCAGCAGCTGGACTGGCGGGGGGGCCCCAGATACGCAGTATTTT. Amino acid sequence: CASSWTGGGAPDTQYF. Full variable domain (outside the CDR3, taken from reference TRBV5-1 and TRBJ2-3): KAGVTQTPRYLIKTRGQQVTLSCSPISGHRSVSWYQQTPGQGLQFLFEYFSETQRNKGNFPGRFSGRQFSNSRSEMNVSTLELGDSALYLCASSWTGGGAPDTQYFGPGTRLTVL.